This T cell receptor beta chain was retrieved from a study of blood T cell repertoires in COVID-19. Study-level information: COVID-19 samples from acute and convalescent phases originated in the United States, Italy and Spain.

In germline, CDR1 is SGDLS, CDR2 YYNGEE. The CDR3 is made up of 16 amino acids. The V end was cut by 3 bases, the J end by 8 bases, with 20 bases between. As handled by the study authors: Amplified reference gene primers provided the basis for estimating nucleated cell counts. Here immunoSEQ multiplex PCR was the method, and the copy in TCRdb shows in-frame clones only, minus some. The D gene and trimming were derived from the DNA, and the V and J assignments and clone size from that table. This sample has about 130,000 clones; approximately 83% occur once, and the top ten carry 3%. This clonotype was obtained from a woman of 80 years or more with acute or convalescent COVID-19. Input material: peripheral blood. The chain carries TRBV9 and TRBJ1-4; D gene ambiguous. The CDR3 loop reads CASSGARGISQEKLFF. The CDR3 nucleotides are TGTGCCAGCAGCGGGGCGCGCGGGATTAGCCAGGAAAAACTGTTTTTT.